One T cell receptor (beta chain) is described in this entry. CDR3 size: 14 residues. CDR1 MNHNS and CDR2 SASEGT come from the germline V gene. With V trimmed by 3 bases and J by 5 bases, 7 bases remained unmatched. How the authors handled the data: Amplification of reference gene primers was used by the study to estimate nucleated cell counts. Here immunoSEQ multiplex PCR was the method, and the copy in TCRdb shows in-frame clones only, minus some. V, J and clone size are those of that table, while D and trimming were read from the DNA. The sample yields some 530,000 clones, approximately 85% seen once. The data stem from a study of blood T cell repertoires in COVID-19. For the study at large: Acute and convalescent COVID-19 specimens originated in the United States, Italy and Spain. PBMCs, B-cell-depleted T cells, or T cells were the source of the cDNA or gDNA that made up the material.

Sequencing was done on a sample of peripheral blood. The TCR comes from a human donor in a cohort sampled during active COVID-19. This chain joins TRBV6-1 and TRBJ2-7, with 7 bases lining up with TRBD1. The CDR3: CASSEGRGFDEQYF. The CDR3 nucleotides are TGTGCCAGCAGTGAGGGCAGGGGGTTCGACGAGCAGTACTTC.